This TCR beta chain was obtained from a study of cytomegalovirus exposure and HLA in healthy donors. General study points: Among TCR sequences, most were rare, though some public TCRs appeared in many donors. The authors enumerated 150 to 200 TCR beta chains as linked to cytomegalovirus.

Method: immunoSEQ multiplex PCR; TCRdb's copy keeps in-frame clones and lacks some. The sample holds about 170,000 clones, approximately 89% seen once. In the case of this clone: Antigen: not known.

The CDR3 totals 14 residues. V was clipped by 1 base and J by 5 bases, with 9 bases between them. Germline V gene data show CDR1 as SGHAT and CDR2 as FQNNGV. The sequenced sample was PBMCs. The source of this sequence is a woman between 18 and 29 years old in good health and CMV-seropositive. This sequence joins TRBV11-2 and TRBJ2-1; D gene uncertain. The CDR3 DNA is TGTGCCAGCAGCTTAGTTGTCCAGAACAATGAGCAGTTCTTC. It specifies CASSLVVQNNEQFF.